This T cell receptor beta chain was identified in a study of T cells after yellow fever vaccination. In this sample, this clonotype turned up many times. Each CDR3 protein gets one entry after TCRdb re-called the 5' RACE reads with MiXCR. The sample contains 100,000 to 150,000 distinct CDR3 sequences, around 9.8% of which appear only once. Per the germline V gene, CDR1 is SEHNR and CDR2 is FQNEAQ (reference sequence). The length of the CDR3 is 14 residues. V gave up 3 bases and J gave up 3 bases, with 12 bases separating them. This material consisted of CD8+ T cells sorted from PBMCs, taken on the day of the yellow fever booster vaccination. The sequence was obtained from a young man who received the YFV17D yellow fever vaccine. V is TRBV7-9 and J is TRBJ2-7; the D call may be TRBD1 or TRBD2 (5 bases each). In nucleotides, the CDR3 is TGTGCCAGCAGCTTGACCGGGGCCAGCTACGAGCAGTACTTC. It encodes CASSLTGASYEQYF.